This TCR beta chain was captured in a study of T cell responses to AZD1222 COVID-19 vaccine. Germline assignment: CDR1 MGHRA and CDR2 YSYEKL. V shed 0 bases, J shed 8 bases, and the junction held 10 bases outside the gene matches. The length of the CDR3 is 17 residues. Here immunoSEQ multiplex PCR was the method, and the copy in TCRdb shows in-frame clones only, minus some. The repertoire holds some 130,000 clones, with over 80% as singletons. A few counts support this clone. The material was peripheral blood, obtained 28 days after the second AZD1222 dose. The clonotype was recovered from an adult who received the AZD1222 COVID-19 vaccine. The rearrangement uses TRBV4-1 and TRBJ1-4; 9 nucleotides line up with TRBD1. The CDR3 region has the DNA TGCGCCAGCAGCCAAGATCGTATGGGACAGGGACACGAAAAACTGTTTTTT. Translation gives CASSQDRMGQGHEKLFF.